These 26 T cell receptor beta chains came from one sample sequenced in a study of cytomegalovirus exposure and HLA in healthy donors. Both 60 Vbeta primers and 13 Jbeta primers went into the PCR. Clones were read by immunoSEQ multiplex PCR, and TCRdb kept only the in-frame ones, dropping some. The sample includes 150,000 to 200,000 clones, about 71% of them seen just once. Sequenced input: PBMCs. Receptor source: a woman aged 25 to 39 in good health and CMV-seronegative.

This chain uses TRBV10-3 with TRBJ2-2; tentative D call: TRBD2 (6 bases). The length of the CDR3 is 14 residues. V was cut by 3 bases and J by 4 bases, with 9 bases left in between. Germline V lookup: CDR1 ENHRY, CDR2 SYGVKD. CDR3 protein: CAISELGGTGELFF. For the CDR3, the DNA is TGTGCCATCAGTGAATTGGGAGGCACCGGGGAGCTGTTTTTT.

The chain uses TRBV4-3 and TRBJ1-6; unclear D gene. The CDR3 is 15 residues long. Germline V gene sequence: CDR1 LGHNA, CDR2 YSLEER. V gave up 0 bases and J gave up 5 bases, with 8 bases separating them. The CDR3 DNA is TGCGCCAGCAGCCAAGACGAATCGGATAATTCACCCCTCCACTTT. As protein: CASSQDESDNSPLHF.

The chain has TRBV2 and TRBJ2-7; D gene ambiguous. Trimming pared 3 bases from V and 1 base from J, leaving 7 bases between. In germline, CDR1 is SNHLY, CDR2 FYNNEI. There are 13 residues in the CDR3. CDR3 loop: CASSDQASYEQYF. The CDR3 nucleotides read TGTGCCAGCAGTGATCAGGCGTCCTACGAGCAGTACTTC.

This clone was counted a few times. The CDR3 DNA sequence: TGTGCCAGCAGCTTAGTCGAGCTAACTGCTGAAGCTTTCTTT. Protein product: CASSLVELTAEAFF. This chain uses TRBV7-9 with TRBJ1-1; D remains ambiguous. Germline values: CDR1 SEHNR, CDR2 FQNEAQ (reference sequence). This CDR3 has 14 residues. V shed 1 base and J shed 6 bases, with 12 bases lying between them.

V and J are TRBV28 and TRBJ2-2; a weak D match, TRBD2 (6 bases). The CDR3 has 14 residues. The germline V and J ends were trimmed by 5 bases and 7 bases, with 14 bases remaining between them. Per the germline V gene, CDR1 is MDHEN and CDR2 is SYDVKM. The CDR3 nucleotides read TGTGCCAGCAGTCCTGCCCTCGGGGGCGGGGAGCTGTTTTTT. This gives the protein CASSPALGGGELFF. Based on the CDR3 plus reference TRBV28 and TRBJ2-2, the full variable domain is DVKVTQSSRYLVKRTGEKVFLECVQDMDHENMFWYRQDPGLGLRLIYFSYDVKMKEKGDIPEGYSVSREKKERFSLILESASTNQTSMYLCASSPALGGGELFFGEGSRLTVL.

In this sample, this clone turned up a few times. The rearrangement uses TRBV28 and TRBJ2-7, with a possible D match to TRBD1 (6 bases). Germline assignment: CDR1 MDHEN and CDR2 SYDVKM. CDR3 size: 16 residues. Trimming pared 4 bases from V and 4 bases from J, leaving 20 bases between. CDR3 region: CASSSYRQVRSYEQYF. Written as DNA, the CDR3 is TGTGCCAGCAGTTCCTACCGACAGGTGCGATCTTACGAGCAGTACTTC. The full variable domain, in which reference TRBV28 and TRBJ2-7 provide the parts outside the CDR3, is DVKVTQSSRYLVKRTGEKVFLECVQDMDHENMFWYRQDPGLGLRLIYFSYDVKMKEKGDIPEGYSVSREKKERFSLILESASTNQTSMYLCASSSYRQVRSYEQYFGPGTRLTVT.

The gene calls are TRBV7-9 and TRBJ2-3; 8 bases match TRBD2. Germline V gene lookup returns CDR1 SEHNR and CDR2 FQNEAQ (reference sequence). CDR3 length: 16 amino acids. V lost 5 bases to trimming and J lost 2 bases; unmatched junction nucleotides: 9. The chain's CDR3 is CASSKTRGAFTDTQYF. The CDR3 DNA is TGTGCCAGCAGCAAGACGCGGGGGGCATTCACAGATACGCAGTATTTT.

In the case of this clone: The germline gene is not matched at one end of the junction; a read error may be the cause. The chain recombines TRBV29-1 with TRBJ2-5; TRBD1 might be the D (5 bases). The germline V gene has CDR1 SQVTM and CDR2 ANQGSEA. This CDR3 is 12 amino acids long. As DNA, the CDR3 is TGTGTTATTAGACAGTACCAAGAGACCCAGTACTTC. It translates to CVIRQYQETQYF.

The rearrangement uses TRBV5-6 and TRBJ2-7; 7 positions agree with TRBD2. The V and J ends lost 2 bases and 2 bases, in that order; junction bases with no gene match: 7. CDR3 length: 15 amino acids. The germline V gene has CDR1 SGHDT and CDR2 YYEEEE. The CDR3 DNA reads TGTGCCAGCAGCTTTAGGACTAGTCTAGCCTACGAGCAGTACTTC. Its translation: CASSFRTSLAYEQYF.

This chain connects TRBV5-1 to TRBJ2-3, with TRBD1 identical over 7 bases. This CDR3 region has 16 residues. Germline lookup yields CDR1 SGHRS and CDR2 YFSETQ. V lost 0 bases, J lost 6 bases, and 10 bases stayed unmatched. The chain's CDR3 is CASSLEPGQFMDTQYF. The CDR3, as DNA: TGCGCCAGCAGCTTGGAACCGGGACAGTTCATGGATACGCAGTATTTT.

The gene calls are TRBV5-1 and TRBJ2-1; D perhaps matches TRBD2 (6 bases). V lost 4 bases to trimming and J lost 2 bases, with 16 bases between them. The length of the CDR3 is 16 residues. Per the germline V gene, CDR1 is SGHRS and CDR2 is YFSETQ. CDR3 sequence reads: CASSPGDGGAYNEQFF. Here the CDR3 DNA reads TGCGCCAGCAGCCCGGGGGACGGTGGGGCCTACAATGAGCAGTTCTTC.

The chain couples TRBV28 to TRBJ2-7, with D hard to call. V lost 5 bases, J lost 2 bases, and 13 bases lay in between. The germline CDR1 and CDR2 sequences are MDHEN and SYDVKM. CDR3 length equals 14 residues. CDR3 sequence (DNA): TGTGCCAGCAGTCCCGCCGACACCACCTACGAGCAGTACTTC. Translating it yields CASSPADTTYEQYF.

This chain connects TRBV29-1 to TRBJ1-1; a weak D match, TRBD1 (5 bases). The CDR3 spans 15 residues. Per the germline V gene, CDR1 is SQVTM and CDR2 is ANQGSEA. The V gene lost 0 bases and the J gene lost 2 bases, with 13 bases spanning the gap. The CDR3: CSVEDLWTKNTEAFF. DNA of the CDR3: TGCAGCGTTGAAGATCTTTGGACAAAAAACACTGAAGCTTTCTTT.

The V gene is TRBV5-1, the J gene TRBJ2-1; perhaps TRBD2 as D (6 bases). The CDR3 covers 14 residues. The V end lost 0 bases, the J end lost 9 bases, and 13 bases lay between the germline ends. CDR1 and CDR2 (germline): SGHRS, YFSETQ. The CDR3 DNA follows: TGCGCCAGCAGCTTGGCCCTACTAGCCGGTGAGCAGTTCTTC. It translates to CASSLALLAGEQFF.

This clone came up once. The genes are TRBV5-1 and TRBJ2-4; 8 bases fit TRBD1. Germline CDR1 and CDR2: SGHRS and YFSETQ. J lost 6 bases, V lost 4 bases, and 9 bases had no gene match. The CDR3 sequence is 15 residues long. DNA for the CDR3: TGCGCCAGCAGCGCCTCCTCAGGGGGCGCAAACATTCAGTACTTC. Amino acids: CASSASSGGANIQYF.

J is TRBJ2-7 and V is TRBV4-1, with 7 positions matching TRBD2. Per germline, CDR1 MGHRA and CDR2 YSYEKL. CDR3 length: 12 residues. Trimming took 11 bases from V and 7 from J; bases not matched to a gene: 11. CDR3 amino acids: CAVGTTGHEQYF. The CDR3 nucleotides read TGCGCCGTCGGGACTACTGGGCATGAGCAGTACTTC.

The gene calls are TRBV27 and TRBJ1-1, with 8 bases identical to TRBD1. CDR3 size: 15 residues. Germline CDR1 reads MNHEY; CDR2 reads SMNVEV (reference sequence). The V gene end was trimmed by 4 bases and the J gene end by 6 bases; junction bases not matched to a gene: 10. This CDR3 is CASSSSPGGLAEAFF. As DNA, the CDR3 is TGTGCCAGCAGTTCGTCCCCAGGGGGCCTGGCTGAAGCTTTCTTT.

For the CDR3, the DNA is TGTGCCAGCAGCCCCCGCCCATACTCCGTTCGGGGGCAGTTCTTC. Its protein is CASSPRPYSVRGQFF. The chain recombines TRBV7-9 with TRBJ2-1; possible D gene TRBD2, 5 bases. In germline, CDR1 is SEHNR, CDR2 FQNEAQ (reference sequence). The V end lost 5 bases, the J end lost 12 bases, and 23 bases lay between the germline ends. The CDR3 is made up of 15 amino acids.

The chain links TRBV4-2 to TRBJ1-2; weak D call: TRBD1 (5 bases). V was shortened by 0 bases and J by 8 bases, with 16 bases between the two germline ends. This CDR3 has 15 residues. Per germline, CDR1 LGHNA and CDR2 YNFKEQ. In DNA, the CDR3 is TGTGCCAGCAGCCAAGATCAGGGCAGGGAAGGCGGCTACACCTTC. Protein: CASSQDQGREGGYTF.

The chain recombines TRBV28 with TRBJ2-7; TRBD1 aligns across 12 bases. J lost 5 bases, V lost 6 bases, and 8 bases had no gene match. The V gene's germline CDR1 is MDHEN and CDR2 SYDVKM. The CDR3 is 15 amino acids. The CDR3 here is CASSTAGTGGHEQYF. The CDR3 region has the DNA TGTGCCAGCAGCACCGCCGGGACAGGGGGCCACGAGCAGTACTTC.

The table lists this clone with a count of one. The chain links TRBV6-5 to TRBJ2-1, with D possibly being TRBD1 (6 bases). The V gene lost 4 bases and the J gene lost 8 bases, with 9 bases spanning the gap. Germline V lookup: CDR1 MNHEY, CDR2 SVGAGI. CDR3 size: 12 residues. The CDR3 nucleotides read TGTGCCAGCAGTTCAACAGGGTATGAGCAGTTCTTC. Its translation is CASSSTGYEQFF.

This clone was seen a handful of times. The CDR3 here is CASSLVQGAYEQYF. In DNA, the CDR3 is TGTGCCAGCAGCTTAGTACAGGGGGCGTACGAGCAGTACTTC. The J gene is TRBJ2-7, the V gene TRBV7-2; 9 bases align to TRBD1. J lost 4 bases, V lost 1 base, and 2 bases had no gene match. CDR1 is SGHTA, CDR2 FQGNSA, per germline. This CDR3 comprises 14 residues.

The chain employs TRBV28 and TRBJ2-1; the D gene is possibly TRBD1 (6 bases). Germline V gene sequence: CDR1 MDHEN, CDR2 SYDVKM. V was trimmed by 6 bases and J by 0 bases, leaving 24 bases between them. The CDR3 consists of 19 residues. DNA for the CDR3: TGTGCCAGCAGCTCAGGGGTGGTGGGTCGGGGTACCTCCTACAATGAGCAGTTCTTC. Residues: CASSSGVVGRGTSYNEQFF.

V is TRBV9 and J is TRBJ1-5; 8 positions agree with TRBD1. Germline trimming cut 3 bases from V and 5 bases from J; bases unmatched to any gene: 10. The V gene's germline CDR1 is SGDLS and CDR2 YYNGEE. This CDR3 is built from 16 residues. The CDR3 coding sequence is TGTGCCAGCAGCGCAGGCCAGGGGGCGCGGGATCAGCCCCAGCATTTT. Translating it yields CASSAGQGARDQPQHF.

The chain uses TRBV29-1 and TRBJ2-1; 7 nucleotides agree with TRBD2. V was pared by 4 bases and J by 3 bases, with 3 bases of the junction left unmatched. The V gene's germline CDR1 is SQVTM and CDR2 ANQGSEA. The CDR3 is 13 residues long. For the CDR3, the DNA is TGCAGCGTTGGGGCGGGGGACTACAATGAGCAGTTCTTC. Translating it yields CSVGAGDYNEQFF.

The J gene is TRBJ1-5, the V gene TRBV30, with D perhaps TRBD1 (5 bases). The CDR3 has 16 residues. The V end was cut by 0 bases, the J end by 0 bases, with 12 bases between. From germline, CDR1 is GTSNPN and CDR2 SVGIG (reference sequence). The CDR3 coding sequence is TGTGCCTGGAGTGTGGCAGGGCTCTATAGCAATCAGCCCCAGCATTTT. As protein: CAWSVAGLYSNQPQHF.